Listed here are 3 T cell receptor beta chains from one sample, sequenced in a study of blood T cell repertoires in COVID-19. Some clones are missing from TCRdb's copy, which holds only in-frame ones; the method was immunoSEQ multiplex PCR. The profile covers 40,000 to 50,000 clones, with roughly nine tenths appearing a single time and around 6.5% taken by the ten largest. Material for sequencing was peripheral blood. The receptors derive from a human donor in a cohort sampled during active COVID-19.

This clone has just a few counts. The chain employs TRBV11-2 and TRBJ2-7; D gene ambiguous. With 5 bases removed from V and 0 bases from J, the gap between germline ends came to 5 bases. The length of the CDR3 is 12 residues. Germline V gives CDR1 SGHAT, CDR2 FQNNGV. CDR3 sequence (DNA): TGTGCCAGCAGCCTAAGCTCCTACGAGCAGTACTTC. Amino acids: CASSLSSYEQYF.

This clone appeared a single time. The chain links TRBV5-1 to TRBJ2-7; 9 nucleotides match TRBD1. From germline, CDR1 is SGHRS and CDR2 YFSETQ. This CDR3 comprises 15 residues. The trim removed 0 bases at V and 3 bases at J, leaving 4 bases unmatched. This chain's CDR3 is CASSLGGDRVYEQYF. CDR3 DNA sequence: TGCGCCAGCAGCTTGGGTGGGGACAGGGTCTACGAGCAGTACTTC.

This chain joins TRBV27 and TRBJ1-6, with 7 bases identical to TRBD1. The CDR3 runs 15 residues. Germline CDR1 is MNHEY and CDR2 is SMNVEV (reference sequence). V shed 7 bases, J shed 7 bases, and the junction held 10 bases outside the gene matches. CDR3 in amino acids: CASTLAGGRNSPLHF. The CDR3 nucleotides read TGTGCCAGCACCCTAGCAGGGGGGCGAAATTCACCCCTCCACTTT.